This T cell receptor (beta chain) came from a study of blood T cells in healthy people across ages. Study results and caveats: The authors considered diversity estimates from one million T cells to be underestimates. The study lacked donor CMV status, which possibly confounded expanded clonotype changes.

Comments on this clonotype: Its specificity is unknown.

The use of a sample-barcoded 5' primer and a J-beta primer mix characterized a second PCR of roughly 7 to 12 cycles. Via MiXCR, TCRdb re-called the 5' RACE reads, giving one row per CDR3 protein. The sample lists 720,000 or so distinct CDR3 sequences; around 38% were seen once. V dropped 5 bases and J dropped 8 bases, with 18 bases sitting between them. CDR1 and CDR2 (germline): LGHDT, YNNKEL (reference sequence). The CDR3 is 14 residues long. The chain is built from TRBV3-1 and TRBJ1-2, with D possibly TRBD1 on 6 matching bases. The source is a man at least 80 years old in good health. The specimen was blood. DNA for the CDR3: TGTGCCAGCAGCACCCGGCCAGGGGCCCAAGGCTACACCTTC. Its protein product is CASSTRPGAQGYTF.